This T cell receptor beta chain was sequenced in a study of blood T cell repertoires in COVID-19. The table came from immunoSEQ multiplex PCR; TCRdb's copy has only in-frame clones and leaves some out. The table has about 24,000 clones, 81% seen once. The CDR3 spans 13 residues. The germline V and J ends were trimmed by 3 bases and 5 bases, with 7 bases remaining between them. Germline CDR1 reads MNHEY; CDR2 reads SMNVEV (reference sequence). This chain uses TRBV27 with TRBJ1-4; no definite D call. This receptor was obtained from a woman in her 70s with COVID-19, enrolled during active disease. What was sequenced was peripheral blood. CDR3 residues: CASSFRGNEKLFF. The CDR3 nucleotides are TGTGCCAGCAGTTTCCGGGGAAATGAAAAACTGTTTTTT.